The 5 T cell receptor beta chains in this list originate from one sample, sequenced in a study of type 1 and type 2 diabetes patients. The PCR template was genomic DNA. Amplification of the beta chain CDR3 used 30 forward and 13 reverse multiplex primers. TCRdb passed the multiplex PCR reads through MiXCR, listing each CDR3 protein once. The sample carries under 300,000 distinct CDR3 sequences, more than 40% recorded once. The specimen was peripheral blood mononuclear cells (PBMCs). These receptors were obtained from a man between 18 and 35 years old with type 2 diabetes.

This clonotype has ten or more counts. The chain uses TRBV2 and TRBJ2-1; D is tentatively TRBD1 or TRBD2 (5 bases each). Between the trimmed V and J ends, which lost 7 bases and 9 bases, there was a span of 10 bases. This CDR3 has 11 residues. The germline CDR1 and CDR2 sequences are SNHLY and FYNNEI. The CDR3 nucleotides are TGTGCCAGCACCCAGGGACGTGAGCAGTTCTTC. Translated, it gives CASTQGREQFF. Full variable domain (remainder filled in from reference TRBV2 and TRBJ2-1): EPEVTQTPSHQVTQMGQEVILRCVPISNHLYFYWYRQILGQKVEFLVSFYNNEISEKSEIFDDQFSVERPDGSNFTLKIRSTKLEDSAMYFCASTQGREQFFGPGTRLTVL.

A few counts support this clonotype. The chain employs TRBV20-1 and TRBJ2-1; D gene ambiguous. V was clipped by 5 bases and J by 4 bases, with 15 bases between them. The CDR3 runs 14 residues. Germline V gives CDR1 DFQATT, CDR2 SNEGSKA (reference sequence). The CDR3 DNA is TGCAGTGCTGCCCGACCCGAAACTTACAATGAGCAGTTCTTC. Protein: CSAARPETYNEQFF.

Only a few counts were recorded for this clonotype. The genes are TRBV6-5 and TRBJ1-1; no clear D. The CDR3 length is 15 residues. Germline CDR1 reads MNHEY; CDR2 reads SVGAGI. Trimming shortened V by 0 bases and J by 0 bases, and 8 bases separated the two germline ends. The CDR3 sequence is CASSYSAGLNTEAFF. DNA of the CDR3: TGTGCCAGCAGTTACTCGGCAGGCTTGAACACTGAAGCTTTCTTT.

The chain joins TRBV12-3 or TRBV12-4 to TRBJ1-1; 12 bases are a match to TRBD1. Losses at the gene ends were 6 bases for V and 0 bases for J; bases not matched to a gene: 8. This CDR3 contains 17 residues. The DNA for the CDR3 is TGTGCCAGCAGACCCGGGACAGGGGGCCGAATGAACACTGAAGCTTTCTTT. It is translated as CASRPGTGGRMNTEAFF.

This chain joins TRBV5-1 and TRBJ2-1; D possibly corresponds to TRBD1 (5 bases). From germline, CDR1 is SGHRS and CDR2 YFSETQ. This CDR3 contains 21 residues. The germline V and J ends were trimmed by 0 bases and 8 bases, with 33 bases remaining between them. CDR3 amino acids: CASSLASRPGFVGQGGDEQFF. The CDR3 nucleotides are TGCGCCAGCAGCTTGGCCTCTCGGCCTGGCTTCGTGGGGCAGGGTGGTGATGAGCAGTTCTTC. The full variable domain, in which reference TRBV5-1 and TRBJ2-1 provide the parts outside the CDR3, is KAGVTQTPRYLIKTRGQQVTLSCSPISGHRSVSWYQQTPGQGLQFLFEYFSETQRNKGNFPGRFSGRQFSNSRSEMNVSTLELGDSALYLCASSLASRPGFVGQGGDEQFFGPGTRLTVL.